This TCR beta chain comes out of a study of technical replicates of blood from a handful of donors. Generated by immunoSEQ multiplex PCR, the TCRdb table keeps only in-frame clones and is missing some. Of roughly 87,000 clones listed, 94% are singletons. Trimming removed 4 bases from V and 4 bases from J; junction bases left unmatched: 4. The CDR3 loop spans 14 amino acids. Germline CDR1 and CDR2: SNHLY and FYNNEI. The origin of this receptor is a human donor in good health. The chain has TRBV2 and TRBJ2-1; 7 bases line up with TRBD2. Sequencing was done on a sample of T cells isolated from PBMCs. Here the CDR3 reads CASSVGREYNEQFF. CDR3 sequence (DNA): TGTGCCAGCAGTGTTGGGCGGGAGTACAATGAGCAGTTCTTC.